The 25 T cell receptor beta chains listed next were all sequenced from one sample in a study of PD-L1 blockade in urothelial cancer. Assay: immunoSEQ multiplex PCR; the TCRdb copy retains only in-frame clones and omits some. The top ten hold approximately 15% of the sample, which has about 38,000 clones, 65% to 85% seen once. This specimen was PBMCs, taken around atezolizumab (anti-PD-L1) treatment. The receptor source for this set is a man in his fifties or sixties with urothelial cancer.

The CDR3 sequence: CASRTGIGYEQYF. As DNA, the CDR3 is TGTGCCAGCAGAACAGGGATAGGGTACGAGCAGTACTTC. This rearrangement joins TRBV6-6 to TRBJ2-7; tentatively, D is TRBD1 (6 bases). V lost 6 bases and J lost 4, with 13 bases in between. The CDR3 sequence is 13 residues long. CDR1 is MNHNY, CDR2 SVGAGI, per germline (reference sequence).

CDR3 DNA sequence: TGTGCCAGTAGTATTATGTTGGGAGGACGTCCCAATCAGCCCCAGCATTTT. The encoded protein is CASSIMLGGRPNQPQHF. The genes are TRBV19 and TRBJ1-5; no reliable D call. Germline V gives CDR1 LNHDA, CDR2 SQIVND (reference sequence). Trimming shortened V by 3 bases and J by 3 bases, and 18 bases separated the two germline ends. This CDR3 has 17 residues.

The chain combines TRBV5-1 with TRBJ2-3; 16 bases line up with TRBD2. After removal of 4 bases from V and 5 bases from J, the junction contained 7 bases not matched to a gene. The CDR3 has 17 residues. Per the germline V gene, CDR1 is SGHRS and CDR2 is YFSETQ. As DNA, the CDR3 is TGCGCCAGCAGCCTCGGGACTAGCGGGGGGGCGGGAGATACGCAGTATTTT. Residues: CASSLGTSGGAGDTQYF.

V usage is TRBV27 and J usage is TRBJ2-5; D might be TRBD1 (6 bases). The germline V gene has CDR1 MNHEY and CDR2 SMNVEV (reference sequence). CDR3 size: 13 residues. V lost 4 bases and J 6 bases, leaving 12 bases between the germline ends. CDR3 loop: CASSSSRGQTQYF. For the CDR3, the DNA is TGTGCCAGCAGTTCGTCCAGGGGCCAGACCCAGTACTTC.

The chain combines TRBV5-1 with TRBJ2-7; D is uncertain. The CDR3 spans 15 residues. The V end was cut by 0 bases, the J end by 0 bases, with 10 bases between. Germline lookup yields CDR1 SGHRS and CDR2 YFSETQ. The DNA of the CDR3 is TGCGCCAGCAGCTTGGAGCCACCGAGCTCCTACGAGCAGTACTTC. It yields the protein CASSLEPPSSYEQYF. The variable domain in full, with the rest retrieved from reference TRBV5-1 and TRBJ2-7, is KAGVTQTPRYLIKTRGQQVTLSCSPISGHRSVSWYQQTPGQGLQFLFEYFSETQRNKGNFPGRFSGRQFSNSRSEMNVSTLELGDSALYLCASSLEPPSSYEQYFGPGTRLTVT.

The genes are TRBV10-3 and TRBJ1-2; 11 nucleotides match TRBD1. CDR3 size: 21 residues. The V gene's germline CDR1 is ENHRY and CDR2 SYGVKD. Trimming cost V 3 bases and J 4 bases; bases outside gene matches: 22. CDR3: CAISDPGQGAKAPIVSYGYTF. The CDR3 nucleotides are TGTGCCATCAGTGACCCAGGACAGGGGGCGAAAGCCCCTATCGTCTCCTATGGCTACACCTTC.

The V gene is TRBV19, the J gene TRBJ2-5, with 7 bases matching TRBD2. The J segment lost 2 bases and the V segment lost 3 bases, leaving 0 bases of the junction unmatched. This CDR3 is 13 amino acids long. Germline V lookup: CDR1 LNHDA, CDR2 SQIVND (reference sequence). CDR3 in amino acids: CASSISGQETQYF. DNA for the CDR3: TGTGCCAGTAGTATTAGCGGGCAAGAGACCCAGTACTTC.

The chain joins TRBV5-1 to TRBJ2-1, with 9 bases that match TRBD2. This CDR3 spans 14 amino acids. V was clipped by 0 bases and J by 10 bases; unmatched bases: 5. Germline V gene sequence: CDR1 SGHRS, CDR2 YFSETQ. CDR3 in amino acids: CASSLGGGAREQFF. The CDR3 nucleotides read TGCGCCAGCAGCTTGGGCGGGGGGGCCCGGGAGCAGTTCTTC.

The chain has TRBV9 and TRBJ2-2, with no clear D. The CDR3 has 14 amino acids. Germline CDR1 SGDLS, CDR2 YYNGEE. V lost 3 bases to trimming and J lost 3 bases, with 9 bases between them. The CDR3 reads CASSGEAYTGELFF. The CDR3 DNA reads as TGTGCCAGCAGCGGCGAAGCGTACACCGGGGAGCTGTTTTTT.

In nucleotides, the CDR3 is TGTGCCAGCAGCTTGGGACAGACCAATTCACCCCTCCACTTT. The encoded protein is CASSLGQTNSPLHF. The chain recombines TRBV7-9 with TRBJ1-6; 7 bases map to TRBD1. The CDR3 length is 14 residues. V lost 3 bases to trimming and J lost 7 bases; unmatched junction nucleotides: 3. Germline V gene sequence: CDR1 SEHNR, CDR2 FQNEAQ (reference sequence). The full variable domain, rest sourced from reference TRBV7-9 and TRBJ1-6, is DTGVSQNPRHKITKRGQNVTFRCDPISEHNRLYWYRQTLGQGPEFLTYFQNEAQLEKSRLLSDRFSAERPKGSFSTLEIQRTEQGDSAMYLCASSLGQTNSPLHFGNGTRLTVT.

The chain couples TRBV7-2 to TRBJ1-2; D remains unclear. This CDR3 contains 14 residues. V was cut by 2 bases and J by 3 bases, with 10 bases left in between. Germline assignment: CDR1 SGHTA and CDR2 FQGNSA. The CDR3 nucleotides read TGTGCCAGCAGCTTATTCGGCGGAGACTATGGCTACACCTTC. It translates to CASSLFGGDYGYTF.

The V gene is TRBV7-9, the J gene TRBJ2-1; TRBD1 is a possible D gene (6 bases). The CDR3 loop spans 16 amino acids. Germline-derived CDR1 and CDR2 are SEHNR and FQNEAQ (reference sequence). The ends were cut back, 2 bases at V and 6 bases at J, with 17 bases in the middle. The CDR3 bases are TGTGCCAGCAGCTTACCCGTTGGCAGGGGATCCAATGAGCAGTTCTTC. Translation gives CASSLPVGRGSNEQFF.

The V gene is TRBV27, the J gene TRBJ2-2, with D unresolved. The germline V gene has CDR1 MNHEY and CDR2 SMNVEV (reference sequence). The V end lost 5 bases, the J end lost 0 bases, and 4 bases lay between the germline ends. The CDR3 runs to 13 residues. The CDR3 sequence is CASSGTNTGELFF. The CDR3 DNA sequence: TGTGCCAGCAGTGGCACGAACACCGGGGAGCTGTTTTTT.

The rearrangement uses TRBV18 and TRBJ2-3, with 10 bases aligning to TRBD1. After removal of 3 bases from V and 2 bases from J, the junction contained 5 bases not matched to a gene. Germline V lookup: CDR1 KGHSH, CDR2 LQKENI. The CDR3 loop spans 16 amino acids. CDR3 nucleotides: TGTGCCAGCTCACCTCCGGGACAGGGGATCACAGATACGCAGTATTTT. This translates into CASSPPGQGITDTQYF.

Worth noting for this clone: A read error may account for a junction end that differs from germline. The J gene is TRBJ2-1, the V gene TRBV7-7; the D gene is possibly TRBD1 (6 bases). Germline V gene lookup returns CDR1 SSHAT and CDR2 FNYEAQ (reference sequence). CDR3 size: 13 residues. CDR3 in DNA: TGTGCTAGCAGTTCACAGGGATTCGATGAGCAGTTCTTC. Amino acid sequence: CASSSQGFDEQFF.

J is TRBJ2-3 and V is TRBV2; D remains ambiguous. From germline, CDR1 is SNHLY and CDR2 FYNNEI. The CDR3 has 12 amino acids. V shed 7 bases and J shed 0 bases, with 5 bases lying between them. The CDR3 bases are TGTGCCAGCACTTTTAGCACAGATACGCAGTATTTT. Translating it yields CASTFSTDTQYF.

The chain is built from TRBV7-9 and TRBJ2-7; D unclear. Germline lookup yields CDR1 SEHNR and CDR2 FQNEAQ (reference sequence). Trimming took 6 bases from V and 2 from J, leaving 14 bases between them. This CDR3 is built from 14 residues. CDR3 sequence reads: CASSSTVLTYEQYF. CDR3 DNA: TGTGCCAGCAGTTCCACGGTCCTGACCTACGAGCAGTACTTC.

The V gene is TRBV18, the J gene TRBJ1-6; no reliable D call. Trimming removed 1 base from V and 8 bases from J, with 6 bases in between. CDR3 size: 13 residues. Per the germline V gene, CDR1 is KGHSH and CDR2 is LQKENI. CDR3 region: CASSPQSDSPLHF. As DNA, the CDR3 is TGTGCCAGCTCACCACAGTCGGATTCACCCCTCCACTTT.

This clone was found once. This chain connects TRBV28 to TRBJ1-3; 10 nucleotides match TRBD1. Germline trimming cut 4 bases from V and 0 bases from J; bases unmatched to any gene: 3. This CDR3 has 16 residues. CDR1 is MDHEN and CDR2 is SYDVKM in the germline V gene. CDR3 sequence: CASSWDRGLSGNTIYF. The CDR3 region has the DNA TGTGCCAGCAGTTGGGACAGGGGCCTCTCTGGAAACACCATATATTTT.

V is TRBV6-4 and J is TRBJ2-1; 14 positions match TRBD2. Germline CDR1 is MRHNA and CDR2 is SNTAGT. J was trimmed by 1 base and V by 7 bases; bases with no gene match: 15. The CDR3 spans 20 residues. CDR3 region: CASKPRGTSGSTRSYNEQFF. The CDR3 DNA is TGTGCCAGCAAACCGAGAGGGACTAGCGGGAGCACCCGGTCCTACAATGAGCAGTTCTTC.

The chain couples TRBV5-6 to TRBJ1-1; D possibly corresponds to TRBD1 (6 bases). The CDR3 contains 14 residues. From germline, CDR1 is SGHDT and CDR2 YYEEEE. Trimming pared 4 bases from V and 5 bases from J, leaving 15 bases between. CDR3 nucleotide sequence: TGTGCCAGCAGCAGCTCAGGGGCGGTGACTGAAGCTTTCTTT. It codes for CASSSSGAVTEAFF.

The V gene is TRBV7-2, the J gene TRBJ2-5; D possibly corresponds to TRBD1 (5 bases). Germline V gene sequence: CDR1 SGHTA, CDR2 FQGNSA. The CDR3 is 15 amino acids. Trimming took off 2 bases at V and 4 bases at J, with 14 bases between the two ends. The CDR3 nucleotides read TGTGCCAGCAGCTTAACTGGCAGGGAAGGAGAGACCCAGTACTTC. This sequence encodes CASSLTGREGETQYF.

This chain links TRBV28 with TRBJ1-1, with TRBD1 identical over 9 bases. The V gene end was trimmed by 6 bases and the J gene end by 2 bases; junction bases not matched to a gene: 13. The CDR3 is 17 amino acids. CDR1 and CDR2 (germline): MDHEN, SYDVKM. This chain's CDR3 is CASSPGTGLRYNTEAFF. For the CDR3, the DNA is TGTGCCAGCAGCCCCGGGACAGGGTTGAGGTATAACACTGAAGCTTTCTTT.

In DNA form, the CDR3 reads TGTGCCAGCAGCGGGTGGACAGGATCAGGGGACGAGCAGTACTTC. It specifies CASSGWTGSGDEQYF. The V call is TRBV7-9, the J call TRBJ2-5; 7 bases line up with TRBD1. The last part of the DNA fits TRBJ2-7 better; the J call may be wrong. Germline values: CDR1 SEHNR, CDR2 FQNEAQ (reference sequence). This CDR3 contains 15 residues.

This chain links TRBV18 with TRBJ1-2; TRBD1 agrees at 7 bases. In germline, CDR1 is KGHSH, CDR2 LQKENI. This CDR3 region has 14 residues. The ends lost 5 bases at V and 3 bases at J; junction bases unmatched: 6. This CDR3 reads CASSGQGVDYGYTF. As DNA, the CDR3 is TGTGCCAGCTCAGGCCAGGGGGTTGACTATGGCTACACCTTC.